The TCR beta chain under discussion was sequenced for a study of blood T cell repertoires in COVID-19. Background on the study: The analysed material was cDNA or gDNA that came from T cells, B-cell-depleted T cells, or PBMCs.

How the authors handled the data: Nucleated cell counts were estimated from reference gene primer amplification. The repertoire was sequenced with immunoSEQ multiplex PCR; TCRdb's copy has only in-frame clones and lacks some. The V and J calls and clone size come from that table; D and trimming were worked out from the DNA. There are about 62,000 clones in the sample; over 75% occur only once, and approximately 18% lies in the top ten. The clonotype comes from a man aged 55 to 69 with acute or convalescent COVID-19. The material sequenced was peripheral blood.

CDR3 nucleotides: TGTGCCAGCAGCCGGGACAGGGGGGACTCTGGGGCCAACGTCCTGACTTTC. It is translated as CASSRDRGDSGANVLTF. This chain joins TRBV27 and TRBJ2-6; TRBD1 agrees at 11 bases. V trimming: 6 bases; J trimming: 0 bases; junction bases outside the gene matches: 4. CDR1 MNHEY and CDR2 SMNVEV come from the germline V gene (reference sequence). CDR3 length equals 17 residues.